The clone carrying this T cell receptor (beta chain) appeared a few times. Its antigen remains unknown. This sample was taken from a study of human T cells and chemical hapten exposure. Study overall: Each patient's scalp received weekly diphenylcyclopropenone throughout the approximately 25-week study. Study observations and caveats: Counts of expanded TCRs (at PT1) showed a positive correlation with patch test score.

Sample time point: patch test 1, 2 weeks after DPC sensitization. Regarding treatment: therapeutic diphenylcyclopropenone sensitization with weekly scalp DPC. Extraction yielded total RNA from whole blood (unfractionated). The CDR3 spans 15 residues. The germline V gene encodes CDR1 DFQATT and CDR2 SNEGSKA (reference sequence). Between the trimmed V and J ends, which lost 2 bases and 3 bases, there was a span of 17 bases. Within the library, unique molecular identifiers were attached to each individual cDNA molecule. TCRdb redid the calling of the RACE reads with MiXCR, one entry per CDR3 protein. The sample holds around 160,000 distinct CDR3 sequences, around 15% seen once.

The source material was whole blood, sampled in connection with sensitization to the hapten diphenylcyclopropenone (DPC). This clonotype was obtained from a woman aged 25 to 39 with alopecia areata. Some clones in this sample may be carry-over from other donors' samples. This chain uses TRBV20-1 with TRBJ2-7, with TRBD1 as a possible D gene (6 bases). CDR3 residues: CSARKSGVDSYEQYF. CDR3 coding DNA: TGCAGTGCTAGAAAATCAGGGGTCGATAGCTACGAGCAGTACTTC.